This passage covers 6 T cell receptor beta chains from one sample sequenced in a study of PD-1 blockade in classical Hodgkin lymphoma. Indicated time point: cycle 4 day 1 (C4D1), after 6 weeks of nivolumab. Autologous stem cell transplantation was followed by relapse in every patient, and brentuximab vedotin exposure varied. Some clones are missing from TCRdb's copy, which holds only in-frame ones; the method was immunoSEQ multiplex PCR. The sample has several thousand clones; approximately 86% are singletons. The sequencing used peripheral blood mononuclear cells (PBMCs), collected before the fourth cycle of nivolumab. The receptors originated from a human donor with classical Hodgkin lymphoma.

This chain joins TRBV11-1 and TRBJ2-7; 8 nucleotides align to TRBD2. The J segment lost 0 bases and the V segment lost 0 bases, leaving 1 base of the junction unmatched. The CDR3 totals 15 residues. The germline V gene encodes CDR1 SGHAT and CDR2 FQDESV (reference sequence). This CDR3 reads CASSLARGVSYEQYV. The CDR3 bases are TGTGCCAGCAGCTTAGCGCGGGGGGTCTCCTACGAGCAGTACGTC.

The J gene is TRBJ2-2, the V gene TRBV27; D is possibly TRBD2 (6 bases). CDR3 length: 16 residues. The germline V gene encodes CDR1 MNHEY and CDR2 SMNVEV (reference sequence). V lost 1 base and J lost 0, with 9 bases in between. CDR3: CASSLWGVPNTGELFF. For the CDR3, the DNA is TGTGCCAGCAGTTTATGGGGGGTCCCGAACACCGGGGAGCTGTTTTTT.

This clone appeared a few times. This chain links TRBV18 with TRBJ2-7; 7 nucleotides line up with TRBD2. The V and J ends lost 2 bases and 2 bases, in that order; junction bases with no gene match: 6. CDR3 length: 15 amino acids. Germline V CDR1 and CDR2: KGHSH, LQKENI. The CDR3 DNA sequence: TGTGCCAGCTCACCAGAGGCTAGCGGAGCCTACGAGCAGTACGTC. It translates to CASSPEASGAYEQYV.

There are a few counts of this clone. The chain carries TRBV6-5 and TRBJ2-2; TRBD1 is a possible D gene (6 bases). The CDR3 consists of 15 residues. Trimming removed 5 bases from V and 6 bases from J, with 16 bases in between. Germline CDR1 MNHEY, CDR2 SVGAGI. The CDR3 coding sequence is TGTGCCAGCAGTCCGAGCATCACAGGGTCCGGGGAGCTGTTTTTT. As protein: CASSPSITGSGELFF.

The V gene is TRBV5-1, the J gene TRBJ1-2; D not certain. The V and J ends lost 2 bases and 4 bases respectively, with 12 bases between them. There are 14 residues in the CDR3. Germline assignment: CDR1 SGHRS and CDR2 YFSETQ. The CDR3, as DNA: TGCGCCAGCAGCTTACGAGCGTCTGGCTATGGCTACACCTTC. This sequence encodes CASSLRASGYGYTF.

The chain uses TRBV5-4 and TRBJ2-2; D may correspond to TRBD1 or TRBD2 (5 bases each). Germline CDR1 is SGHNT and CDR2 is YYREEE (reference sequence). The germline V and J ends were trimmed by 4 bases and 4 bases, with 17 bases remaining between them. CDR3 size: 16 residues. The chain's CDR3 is CASSRSPGTGTGELFF. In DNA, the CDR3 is TGTGCCAGCAGCCGTTCCCCGGGGACCGGCACCGGGGAGCTGTTTTTT.